This is a list of T cell receptor beta chains from one sample in a study of cytomegalovirus exposure and HLA in healthy donors. Sequenced by immunoSEQ multiplex PCR; TCRdb stores in-frame clones only, minus some. The table has 200,000 to 250,000 clones, just over 75% seen once. Sequenced input: PBMCs. These receptors came from a woman aged 55-70 years in good health and CMV-seropositive. Both conserved end residues are part of each CDR3. The D gene is left open where the match is weak. Expanded clones get a size class; other rows say once, few or many, or leave the size out.

TRBD1,-,TRBJ1-5,TRBV7-9,CASSYGTGAFSNQPQHF,TGTGCCAGCAGCTATGGGACAGGGGCCTTTAGCAATCAGCCCCAGCATTTT
TRBD2,-,TRBJ2-5,TRBV18,CASSSRGETQYF,TGTGCCAGCTCATCGCGGGGGGAGACCCAGTACTTC
TRBD1,-,TRBJ1-1,TRBV9,CASSVTGRDTEAFF,TGTGCCAGCAGCGTGACAGGGAGAGACACTGAAGCTTTCTTT
-,-,TRBJ1-2,TRBV4-2,CASSQVGEDGYTF,TGTGCCAGCAGCCAAGTCGGGGAGGATGGCTACACCTTC
TRBD1,once,TRBJ2-7,TRBV2,CASSEIDRGEQYF,TGTGCCAGCAGCGAGATAGACAGGGGCGAGCAGTACTTC
-,-,TRBJ2-1,TRBV7-7,CASSARSRDDNEQFF,TGTGCCAGCAGCGCGAGGAGCCGGGATGACAATGAGCAGTTCTTC
-,-,TRBJ2-7,TRBV2,CASRRTDTTPEHYF,TGTGCCAGCAGGAGGACAGATACGACCCCCGAGCATTACTTC
TRBD1,-,TRBJ2-7,TRBV2,CASSEAGTGSYEQYF,TGTGCCAGCAGTGAAGCGGGGACAGGGTCCTACGAGCAGTACTTC
TRBD1,-,TRBJ2-3,TRBV29-1,CSAGDRRTDTQYF,TGCAGCGCTGGGGACAGACGCACAGATACGCAGTATTTT
-,-,TRBJ1-1,TRBV13,CASSLLQGSNTEAFF,TGTGCCAGCAGCCTCCTACAGGGATCGAACACTGAAGCTTTCTTT
-,once,TRBJ1-2,TRBV18,CASSPTGSRTQYGYTF,TGTGCCAGCTCGCCAACAGGGAGCAGGACGCAGTATGGCTACACCTTC
TRBD1,-,TRBJ1-6,TRBV10-1,CASSDRTGDSPLHF,TGCGCCAGCAGTGACCGGACAGGGGATTCACCCCTCCACTTT
TRBD1,-,TRBJ1-1,TRBV6-1,CASSGTGMNTEAFF,TGTGCCAGCAGTGGGACAGGTATGAACACTGAAGCTTTCTTT
-,-,TRBJ1-5,TRBV4-1,CASSQGDSNQPQHF,TGCGCCAGCAGCCAGGGAGATAGCAATCAGCCCCAGCATTTT
-,-,TRBJ1-5,TRBV5-4,CASSLSGNQPQHF,TGTGCCAGCAGCTTATCGGGGAATCAGCCCCAGCATTTT
TRBD2,-,TRBJ2-5,TRBV2,CASSAGTSGGRQETQYF,TGTGCCAGCAGTGCCGGGACTAGCGGGGGACGGCAAGAGACCCAGTACTTC
TRBD1,few,TRBJ1-1,TRBV6-4,CASRGGQGGTEAFF,TGTGCCAGCAGGGGCGGACAGGGAGGGACTGAAGCTTTCTTT
-,-,TRBJ1-1,TRBV30,CAWRRGLTEAFF,TGTGCCTGGAGACGGGGTCTCACTGAAGCTTTCTTT
-,-,TRBJ1-4,TRBV27,CASSPSGSEKLFF,TGTGCCAGCAGTCCATCCGGTAGTGAAAAACTGTTTTTT
TRBD1,-,TRBJ2-7,TRBV7-9,CASSPGQGDSYEQYF,TGTGCCAGCAGCCCCGGACAGGGGGATTCTTACGAGCAGTACTTC
-,-,TRBJ1-1,TRBV7-8,CASSLDGGGFWTEAFF,TGTGCCAGCAGCTTAGATGGGGGGGGTTTTTGGACTGAAGCTTTCTTT
TRBD2,-,TRBJ2-7,TRBV10-1,CASSELAGVGEQYF,TGCGCCAGCAGCGAACTAGCGGGAGTAGGGGAGCAGTACTTC
-,-,TRBJ1-1,TRBV11-2,CASSLAKPGVTEAFF,TGTGCCAGCAGCTTAGCGAAGCCAGGGGTTACTGAAGCTTTCTTT
-,once,TRBJ1-2,TRBV9,CASSVGGGDTYGYTF,TGTGCCAGCAGCGTTGGGGGAGGGGACACGTATGGCTACACCTTC
-,-,TRBJ1-4,TRBV5-1,CASRWGLGGAREKLFF,TGCGCCAGCCGATGGGGTTTAGGGGGTGCGCGGGAAAAACTGTTTTTT
-,-,TRBJ2-1,TRBV5-1,CASSLASPSNEQFF,TGCGCCAGCAGCTTGGCTAGCCCTAGCAATGAGCAGTTCTTC
-,-,TRBJ1-2,TRBV9,CASSVDWGGTNGYTF,TGTGCCAGCAGCGTAGATTGGGGGGGGACGAATGGCTACACCTTC
TRBD2,-,TRBJ2-1,TRBV5-1,CASSLSSGHYNEQFF,TGCGCCAGCAGTTTATCTAGCGGCCACTACAATGAGCAGTTCTTC
TRBD1,-,TRBJ2-7,TRBV5-1,CASSFSLTGTYEQYF,TGCGCCAGCAGCTTTTCGCTGACAGGGACCTACGAGCAGTACTTC
-,-,TRBJ2-1,TRBV5-6,CASSFLNSRMGEQFF,TGTGCCAGCAGCTTTCTCAACTCCAGGATGGGTGAGCAGTTCTTC
TRBD1,-,TRBJ1-1,TRBV5-6,CASSLTGGTMNTEAFF,TGTGCCAGCAGCTTGACAGGGGGCACGATGAACACTGAAGCTTTCTTT
TRBD2,few,TRBJ2-7,TRBV11-1,CASSLDLAGGPLYEQYF,TGTGCCAGCAGCCTGGACTTAGCGGGGGGACCCCTCTACGAGCAGTACTTC
-,few,TRBJ1-5,TRBV18,CASSLRGMSNQPQHF,TGTGCCAGCTCATTAAGAGGGATGAGCAATCAGCCCCAGCATTTT
-,-,TRBJ1-1,TRBV5-1,CASSLRQTKGEAFF,TGCGCCAGCAGCTTGAGACAAACGAAAGGAGAAGCTTTCTTT
-,-,TRBJ2-7,TRBV7-3,CASSLGLLGYEQYF,TGTGCCAGCAGCTTAGGGCTATTGGGCTACGAGCAGTACTTC
-,-,TRBJ2-1,TRBV10-1,CASKEGFRNEQFF,TGCGCCAGCAAGGAGGGATTTAGAAATGAGCAGTTCTTC
TRBD1,-,TRBJ1-1,TRBV18,CASSPTGGRGNTEAFF,TGTGCCAGCTCACCGACAGGGGGCAGGGGAAACACTGAAGCTTTCTTT
-,-,TRBJ2-1,TRBV11-3,CASSPRSTGWDEQFF,TGTGCCAGCAGCCCAAGATCAACGGGGTGGGATGAGCAGTTCTTC
-,-,TRBJ2-1,TRBV12-2,CASRLAQRRLYNEQFF,TGTGCAAGTCGCTTAGCGCAGCGGAGGCTCTACAATGAGCAGTTCTTC
-,-,TRBJ2-1,TRBV6-5,CASSSLDSSYNEQFF,TGTGCCAGCAGTTCACTGGACAGCTCCTACAATGAGCAGTTCTTC
-,-,TRBJ2-7,TRBV28,CASSLLGAYEQYF,TGTGCCAGCAGTTTACTGGGCGCCTACGAGCAGTACTTC
TRBD1,-,TRBJ1-2,TRBV7-8,CACKRDSGEYGYTF,TGTGCCTGCAAACGGGACAGTGGGGAATACGGCTACACCTTC
TRBD2,-,TRBJ2-3,TRBV5-1,CASSLAGGGTDTQYF,TGCGCCAGCAGCTTGGCCGGGGGGGGAACAGATACGCAGTATTTT
-,-,TRBJ2-3,TRBV2,CASSDYIAETDTQYF,TGTGCCAGCAGTGACTATATAGCGGAGACAGATACGCAGTATTTT
-,-,TRBJ2-3,TRBV29-1,CSVVGGVGTDTQYF,TGCAGCGTTGTAGGGGGGGTGGGCACAGATACGCAGTATTTT
TRBD2,few,TRBJ2-2,TRBV5-1,CASRLADTGELFF,TGCGCCAGCAGACTAGCGGACACCGGGGAGCTGTTTTTT
-,few,TRBJ1-2,TRBV27,CASQTQGNGYTF,TGTGCCAGCCAAACCCAGGGCAATGGCTACACCTTC